A selection of T cell receptor beta chains follows, all from one sample in a study of cytotoxic CD8 clonotypes in ibrutinib-treated CLL. The assay was immunoSEQ multiplex PCR, and TCRdb's table has in-frame clones only and misses some. The data contain around 250,000 clones, about three quarters of them singletons. The sample consisted of PBMCs, taken after 24 months of ibrutinib treatment. The receptors here all came from a human donor with chronic lymphocytic leukemia. CDR3s include the opening cysteine and the closing phenylalanine or tryptophan. Each record gives: CDR3 DNA, CDR3 protein, J gene, V gene, D gene, clone size. A D gene is named only where the DNA matches it firmly. The size of a clone is reported for some rows only, either as once, few or many, or as a class for expanded clones.

cdr3_nt: TGTGCCAGCAGCTTAGGTCCCCCTTTTCCCGAAGCTTTCTTT
cdr3_aa: CASSLGPPFPEAFF
j_call: TRBJ1-1
v_call: TRBV7-6
d_call: NA
clone_size: NA

cdr3_nt: TGTGCCATCAGTGAGTCCGCTCCGGGACTGGACTACGAGCAGTACTTC
cdr3_aa: CAISESAPGLDYEQYF
j_call: TRBJ2-7
v_call: TRBV10-3
d_call: NA
clone_size: few

cdr3_nt: TGTGCCAGCAGTTTTTTTAGCGGGAGGGGGACGGATACGCAGTATTTT
cdr3_aa: CASSFFSGRGTDTQYF
j_call: TRBJ2-3
v_call: TRBV27
d_call: TRBD2
clone_size: NA

cdr3_nt: TGTGCCAGCAGTCCTGAGGGATACTTAGGTACGCAGTATTTT
cdr3_aa: CASSPEGYLGTQYF
j_call: TRBJ2-3
v_call: TRBV28
d_call: NA
clone_size: NA

cdr3_nt: TGTGCCATCAGTGTTGATCAAGAGACCCAGTACTTC
cdr3_aa: CAISVDQETQYF
j_call: TRBJ2-5
v_call: TRBV10-3
d_call: NA
clone_size: NA

cdr3_nt: TGTGCCAGCAGTCCCGGGACAAACTATGGCTACACCTTC
cdr3_aa: CASSPGTNYGYTF
j_call: TRBJ1-2
v_call: TRBV7-3
d_call: NA
clone_size: few

cdr3_nt: TGTGCCAGCAGTTACTCTTACAGGGAGCCCTACGAGCAGTACTTC
cdr3_aa: CASSYSYREPYEQYF
j_call: TRBJ2-7
v_call: TRBV6-5
d_call: NA
clone_size: NA

cdr3_nt: TGTGCCACCAGCAGAGTCCGGGTAAGGAGACCCAGCGGCTACGAGCAGTACTTC
cdr3_aa: CATSRVRVRRPSGYEQYF
j_call: TRBJ2-7
v_call: TRBV15
d_call: NA
clone_size: NA

cdr3_nt: TGCGCCAGCAGCTATATGACAGGATCCTACGAGCAGTACTTC
cdr3_aa: CASSYMTGSYEQYF
j_call: TRBJ2-7
v_call: TRBV5-1
d_call: NA
clone_size: few

cdr3_nt: TGCGCCAGCAGCCAAAATGAAGGGGACTACGAGCAGTACTTC
cdr3_aa: CASSQNEGDYEQYF
j_call: TRBJ2-7
v_call: TRBV4-1
d_call: NA
clone_size: NA

cdr3_nt: TGTGCCAGCAGCTTAGTGGGCCTAGCGGGAGGGGGGCAAGAGACCCAGTACTTC
cdr3_aa: CASSLVGLAGGGQETQYF
j_call: TRBJ2-5
v_call: TRBV11-2
d_call: TRBD2
clone_size: NA

cdr3_nt: TGTGCCAGTGGGGAGAGGCAGGGCTACACTGAAGCTTTCTTT
cdr3_aa: CASGERQGYTEAFF
j_call: TRBJ1-1
v_call: TRBV2
d_call: NA
clone_size: NA

cdr3_nt: TGTGCCAGCAGCCGGTTGGCTACAGATACGCAGTATTTT
cdr3_aa: CASSRLATDTQYF
j_call: TRBJ2-3
v_call: TRBV5-5
d_call: NA
clone_size: NA

cdr3_nt: TGCGCCAGCAGCTTAGAGGGGGGTGAAGCTTTCTTT
cdr3_aa: CASSLEGGEAFF
j_call: TRBJ1-1
v_call: TRBV5-1
d_call: NA
clone_size: NA

cdr3_nt: TGTGCCAGCTCATCGGGACTAGCGGGAGCTTACGAGCAGTACTTC
cdr3_aa: CASSSGLAGAYEQYF
j_call: TRBJ2-7
v_call: TRBV18
d_call: TRBD2
clone_size: NA

cdr3_nt: TGTGCCAGCAGTCACGGGACTCTCTCCTACGAGCAGTACTTC
cdr3_aa: CASSHGTLSYEQYF
j_call: TRBJ2-7
v_call: TRBV28
d_call: NA
clone_size: NA

cdr3_nt: TGTGCCAGCAGCGTAAGCGTTGGGACTAGCGGATACAATGAGCAGTTCTTC
cdr3_aa: CASSVSVGTSGYNEQFF
j_call: TRBJ2-1
v_call: TRBV9
d_call: TRBD2
clone_size: NA

cdr3_nt: TGTGCCAGTAGTCGGGGCGGCTACACTGAAGCTTTCTTT
cdr3_aa: CASSRGGYTEAFF
j_call: TRBJ1-1
v_call: TRBV25-1
d_call: NA
clone_size: many

cdr3_nt: TGTGCCAGCAGTTTACGGGACAGGGGGCGAGGCAATCAGCCCCAGCATTTT
cdr3_aa: CASSLRDRGRGNQPQHF
j_call: TRBJ1-5
v_call: TRBV28
d_call: TRBD1
clone_size: NA

cdr3_nt: TGTGCCAGCAGCCCCCCTGGGCGAGGCACAGATACGCAGTATTTT
cdr3_aa: CASSPPGRGTDTQYF
j_call: TRBJ2-3
v_call: TRBV11-1
d_call: NA
clone_size: NA

cdr3_nt: TGTGCCAGCAGCGGGTCCTGGGGCCCGAACACTGAAGCTTTCTTT
cdr3_aa: CASSGSWGPNTEAFF
j_call: TRBJ1-1
v_call: TRBV9
d_call: NA
clone_size: NA

cdr3_nt: TGTGCCAGCAGCTTCCCGGGTCTCAGGAAGAGTGGCTACACCTTC
cdr3_aa: CASSFPGLRKSGYTF
j_call: TRBJ1-2
v_call: TRBV7-9
d_call: NA
clone_size: once

cdr3_nt: TGTGCCTGGAACCAGGGATACCGGGAGCTGTTTTTT
cdr3_aa: CAWNQGYRELFF
j_call: TRBJ2-2
v_call: TRBV30
d_call: NA
clone_size: NA

cdr3_nt: TGTGCCTGGAGTTGGGCTATACTCACCGAAAAGACCCAGTACTTC
cdr3_aa: CAWSWAILTEKTQYF
j_call: TRBJ2-5
v_call: TRBV30
d_call: NA
clone_size: NA

cdr3_nt: TGTGCCAGCAGTTTGTCCCCACGGGGAAGCACAGATACGCAGTATTTT
cdr3_aa: CASSLSPRGSTDTQYF
j_call: TRBJ2-3
v_call: TRBV27
d_call: NA
clone_size: NA

cdr3_nt: TGCGCCAGCATCTCAGGTCATGAGCAGTTCTTC
cdr3_aa: CASISGHEQFF
j_call: TRBJ2-1
v_call: TRBV5-1
d_call: NA
clone_size: NA

cdr3_nt: TGTGCCAGCAGTTACTTTTCGGGAGCCGGGCAAGAGACCCAGTACTTC
cdr3_aa: CASSYFSGAGQETQYF
j_call: TRBJ2-5
v_call: TRBV6-5
d_call: NA
clone_size: NA

cdr3_nt: TGTGCCAGCAGGGGAACAGGGGGCCGGGGCGAAAAACTGTTTTTT
cdr3_aa: CASRGTGGRGEKLFF
j_call: TRBJ1-4
v_call: TRBV14
d_call: TRBD1
clone_size: NA

cdr3_nt: TGTGCCTGGAGAACGGGGATAGGGGGGTTATACGAAAAACTGTTTTTT
cdr3_aa: CAWRTGIGGLYEKLFF
j_call: TRBJ1-4
v_call: TRBV30
d_call: NA
clone_size: NA

cdr3_nt: TGTGCCAGCAGCCCCAGGGCTCGTGAGCAGTTCTTC
cdr3_aa: CASSPRAREQFF
j_call: TRBJ2-1
v_call: TRBV7-6
d_call: NA
clone_size: NA

cdr3_nt: TGTGCCAGCAGTCCAAGACCGAACACCGGGGAGCTGTTTTTT
cdr3_aa: CASSPRPNTGELFF
j_call: TRBJ2-2
v_call: TRBV27
d_call: NA
clone_size: NA

cdr3_nt: TGTGCCTGGACACAGGGACTAGGAGACGAGACCCAGTACTTC
cdr3_aa: CAWTQGLGDETQYF
j_call: TRBJ2-5
v_call: TRBV30
d_call: TRBD2
clone_size: NA

cdr3_nt: TGCAGTGCTAGGGACACCGGGGAGCTGTTTTTT
cdr3_aa: CSARDTGELFF
j_call: TRBJ2-2
v_call: TRBV20-1
d_call: NA
clone_size: NA

cdr3_nt: TGTGCCACGCTGACAGGGGGCGGTCAGCCCCAGCATTTT
cdr3_aa: CATLTGGGQPQHF
j_call: TRBJ1-5
v_call: TRBV6-1
d_call: TRBD1
clone_size: few

cdr3_nt: TGTGCCAGTAGCGACACAGGGGCCGGTAAGAATCAGCCCCAGCATTTT
cdr3_aa: CASSDTGAGKNQPQHF
j_call: TRBJ1-5
v_call: TRBV19
d_call: TRBD1
clone_size: NA

cdr3_nt: TGTGCCAGCAGCAATAGCGGGAGTGGGGATACGCAGTATTTT
cdr3_aa: CASSNSGSGDTQYF
j_call: TRBJ2-3
v_call: TRBV7-9
d_call: TRBD2
clone_size: few

cdr3_nt: TGCGCCAGCAGCCAAGAATTTGCAGGAGCTAACTATGGCTACACCTTC
cdr3_aa: CASSQEFAGANYGYTF
j_call: TRBJ1-2
v_call: TRBV4-3
d_call: NA
clone_size: few

cdr3_nt: TGTGCCTGGAGTGAGCAAGCTAGCACAGATACGCAGTATTTT
cdr3_aa: CAWSEQASTDTQYF
j_call: TRBJ2-3
v_call: TRBV30
d_call: NA
clone_size: NA

cdr3_nt: TGTGCCAGCAGCAGACAACTAGTCCCAGATACGCAGTATTTT
cdr3_aa: CASSRQLVPDTQYF
j_call: TRBJ2-3
v_call: TRBV6-6
d_call: NA
clone_size: NA

cdr3_nt: TGTGCCAGCAGGCTAGCGGGATTGGATGAGCAGTTCTTC
cdr3_aa: CASRLAGLDEQFF
j_call: TRBJ2-1
v_call: TRBV6-6
d_call: TRBD2
clone_size: NA

cdr3_nt: TGTGCCAGCAGCTTAGCCCGGCTGGCATACGAGCAGTACTTC
cdr3_aa: CASSLARLAYEQYF
j_call: TRBJ2-7
v_call: TRBV7-8
d_call: NA
clone_size: NA

cdr3_nt: TGTGCCAGCAGCTTAATCGGGGCGGGCACAGATACGCAGTATTTT
cdr3_aa: CASSLIGAGTDTQYF
j_call: TRBJ2-3
v_call: TRBV7-3
d_call: NA
clone_size: NA

cdr3_nt: TGCAGCGTTGATGGAGCGGGAGGCCGCGGTGAGCAGTTCTTC
cdr3_aa: CSVDGAGGRGEQFF
j_call: TRBJ2-1
v_call: TRBV29-1
d_call: TRBD2
clone_size: NA

cdr3_nt: TGTGCCAGCAGCTTGGGGGTATTGAGCACCTTC
cdr3_aa: CASSLGVLSTF
j_call: TRBJ1-2
v_call: TRBV7-2
d_call: NA
clone_size: once

cdr3_nt: TGTGCCTGGAGCCCAGGGACAGTTTCTAAAGAGACCCAGTACTTC
cdr3_aa: CAWSPGTVSKETQYF
j_call: TRBJ2-5
v_call: TRBV30
d_call: TRBD1
clone_size: NA

cdr3_nt: TGCGCCAGCAGAGGACTTGACAGCTCGGACTATGGCTACACCTTC
cdr3_aa: CASRGLDSSDYGYTF
j_call: TRBJ1-2
v_call: TRBV5-1
d_call: NA
clone_size: NA